The rows below give T cell receptor beta chains drawn from one sample of a study of cytomegalovirus exposure and HLA in healthy donors. Only in-frame clones appear in the TCRdb table, and some are missing; sequencing was by immunoSEQ multiplex PCR. Of tens of thousands of clones listed, 70% to 85% are singletons. Sequenced material: PBMCs. Receptor source: a woman aged 30 to 39 in good health and CMV-seronegative. Both conserved end residues are part of each CDR3. The D gene is left open where the match is weak. Some rows have no size entry. The others give once, few or many, or a class for an expanded clone.

TRBV2	TRBJ2-6	NA	TRBD2	CASSWTSGISGANVLTF	TGTGCCAGCAGTTGGACTAGCGGGATCTCTGGGGCCAACGTCCTGACTTTC
TRBV11-2	TRBJ1-1	NA	NA	CASSADGGKGTEAFF	TGTGCCAGCAGCGCCGACGGAGGGAAGGGGACTGAAGCTTTCTTT
TRBV27	TRBJ2-2	NA	TRBD2	CASSLSGRNTGELFF	TGTGCCAGCAGTTTAAGCGGGAGAAACACCGGGGAGCTGTTTTTT
TRBV5-1	TRBJ2-5	NA	NA	CASYEGLSETQYF	TGCGCCAGCTACGAGGGTTTAAGCGAGACCCAGTACTTC
TRBV10-2	TRBJ1-1	NA	NA	CASSDSLGGGQRAEAFF	TGCGCCAGCAGTGATTCTCTGGGCGGGGGGCAGAGGGCTGAAGCTTTCTTT
TRBV7-2	TRBJ2-1	NA	NA	CASSLDYTAAHEQFF	TGTGCCAGCAGCTTAGACTATACCGCCGCCCATGAGCAGTTCTTC
TRBV12-5	TRBJ1-5	NA	TRBD1	CASGPGTGGPQHF	TGTGCTAGTGGTCCCGGGACAGGGGGGCCCCAGCATTTT
TRBV19	TRBJ2-2	NA	TRBD2	CASSIDSLAGVWTGELFF	TGTGCCAGTAGTATAGACTCCCTAGCGGGGGTGTGGACCGGGGAGCTGTTTTTT
TRBV27	TRBJ2-4	once	NA	CASSWRVKNIQYF	TGTGCCAGCAGTTGGAGGGTCAAAAACATTCAGTACTTC
TRBV4-3	TRBJ1-5	few	NA	CASSHSRDTDQPQHF	TGCGCCAGCAGCCATAGCCGGGACACTGATCAGCCCCAGCATTTT
TRBV7-2	TRBJ2-1	NA	TRBD1	CASSQDRGRDEQFF	TGTGCCAGCAGCCAGGACAGGGGGCGGGATGAGCAGTTCTTC
TRBV7-2	TRBJ2-6	NA	NA	CASSFFGANVLTF	TGTGCCAGCAGCTTCTTTGGGGCCAACGTCCTGACTTTC
TRBV4-2	TRBJ1-1	NA	TRBD1	CAAKRGQGTEAFF	TGTGCCGCAAAGAGGGGACAGGGGACTGAAGCTTTCTTT
TRBV9	TRBJ2-2	NA	TRBD1	CASSEAPDRGDIGELFF	TGTGCCAGCAGCGAGGCTCCGGACAGGGGTGATATCGGGGAGCTGTTTTTT
TRBV4-3	TRBJ2-3	NA	NA	CASSHGIFTDTQYF	TGCGCCAGCAGCCACGGGATTTTCACAGATACGCAGTATTTT
TRBV5-4	TRBJ1-1	NA	NA	CASSLRGGQTEAFF	TGTGCCAGCAGCTTGAGGGGGGGGCAAACTGAAGCTTTCTTT
TRBV9	TRBJ2-5	NA	TRBD2	CASSPLGTSGQETQYF	TGTGCCAGCAGCCCCCTAGGGACTAGCGGACAAGAGACCCAGTACTTC
TRBV6-5	TRBJ1-4	NA	TRBD1	CASSTRDRQNEKLFF	TGTGCCAGCAGTACCCGGGACAGACAGAATGAAAAACTGTTTTTT
TRBV7-9	TRBJ2-5	NA	NA	CASSLTRLGETQYF	TGTGCCAGCAGTCTTACTAGGCTAGGGGAGACCCAGTACTTC
TRBV5-1	TRBJ2-3	NA	TRBD2	CASSLGLAKSTDTQYF	TGCGCCAGCAGCTTGGGACTAGCGAAAAGCACAGATACGCAGTATTTT
TRBV11-2	TRBJ2-5	once	NA	CASSWGGQQETQYF	TGTGCCAGCAGCTGGGGGGGGCAGCAAGAGACCCAGTACTTC
TRBV6-5	TRBJ1-2	NA	NA	CASSYWTEVNYGYTF	TGTGCCAGCAGTTACTGGACGGAGGTAAACTATGGCTACACCTTC
TRBV5-5	TRBJ1-1	NA	NA	CASSLTPIKGTEAFF	TGTGCCAGCAGCTTAACGCCAATCAAGGGGACTGAAGCTTTCTTT
TRBV15	TRBJ2-1	NA	NA	CATSRGKAGEQFF	TGTGCCACCAGCAGGGGGAAGGCGGGTGAGCAGTTCTTC